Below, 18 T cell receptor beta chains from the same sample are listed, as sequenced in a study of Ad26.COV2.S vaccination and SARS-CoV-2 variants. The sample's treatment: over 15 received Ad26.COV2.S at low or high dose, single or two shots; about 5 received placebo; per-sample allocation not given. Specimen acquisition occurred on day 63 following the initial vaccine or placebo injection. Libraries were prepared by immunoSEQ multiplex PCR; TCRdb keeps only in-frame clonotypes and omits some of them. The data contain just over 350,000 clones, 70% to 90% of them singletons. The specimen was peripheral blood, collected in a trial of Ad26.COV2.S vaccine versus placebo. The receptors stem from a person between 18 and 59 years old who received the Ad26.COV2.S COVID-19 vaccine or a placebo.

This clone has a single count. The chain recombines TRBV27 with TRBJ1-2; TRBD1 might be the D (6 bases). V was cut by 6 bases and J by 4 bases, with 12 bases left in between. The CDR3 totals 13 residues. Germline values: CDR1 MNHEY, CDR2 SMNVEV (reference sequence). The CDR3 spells CASSYRESYGYTF. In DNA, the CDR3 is TGTGCCAGCAGCTACAGGGAAAGCTATGGCTACACCTTC.

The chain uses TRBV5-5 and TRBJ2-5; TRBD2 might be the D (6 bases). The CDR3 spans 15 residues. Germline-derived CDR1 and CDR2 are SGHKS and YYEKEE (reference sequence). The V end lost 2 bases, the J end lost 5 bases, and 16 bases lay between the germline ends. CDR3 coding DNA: TGTGCCAGCAGCTTTCAGGCGGGGCCCATGGAGACCCAGTACTTC. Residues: CASSFQAGPMETQYF.

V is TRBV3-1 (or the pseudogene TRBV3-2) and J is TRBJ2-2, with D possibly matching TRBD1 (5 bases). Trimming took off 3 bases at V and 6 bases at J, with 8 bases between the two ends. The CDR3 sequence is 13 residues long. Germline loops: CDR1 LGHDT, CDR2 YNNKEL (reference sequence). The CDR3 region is CASSHMGPGELFF. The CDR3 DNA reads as TGTGCCAGCAGCCATATGGGGCCCGGGGAGCTGTTTTTT.

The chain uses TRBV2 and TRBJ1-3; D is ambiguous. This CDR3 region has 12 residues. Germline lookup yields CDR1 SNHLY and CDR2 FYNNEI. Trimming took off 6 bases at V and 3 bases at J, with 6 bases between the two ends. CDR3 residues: CASRGFGNTIYF. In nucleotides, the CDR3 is TGTGCCAGCAGGGGCTTTGGAAACACCATATATTTT.

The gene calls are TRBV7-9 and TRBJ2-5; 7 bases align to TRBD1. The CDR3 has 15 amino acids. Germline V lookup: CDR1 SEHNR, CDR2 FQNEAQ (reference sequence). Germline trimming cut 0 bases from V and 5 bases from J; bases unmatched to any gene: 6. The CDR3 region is CASSLARTGKETQYF. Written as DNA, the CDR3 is TGTGCCAGCAGCTTAGCGAGGACAGGAAAGGAGACCCAGTACTTC.

The CDR3 region is CASSIRDLYGYTF. The CDR3 DNA follows: TGTGCCAGTAGTATACGGGACCTCTATGGCTACACCTTC. V is TRBV19 and J is TRBJ1-2; TRBD1 is a possible D gene (5 bases). This CDR3 is 13 amino acids long. Trimming pared 2 bases from V and 4 bases from J, leaving 8 bases between. CDR1 is LNHDA, CDR2 SQIVND, per germline (reference sequence). Variable domain in full (rest from reference TRBV19 and TRBJ1-2): DGGITQSPKYLFRKEGQNVTLSCEQNLNHDAMYWYRQDPGQGLRLIYYSQIVNDFQKGDIAEGYSVSREKKESFPLTVTSAQKNPTAFYLCASSIRDLYGYTFGSGTRLTVV.

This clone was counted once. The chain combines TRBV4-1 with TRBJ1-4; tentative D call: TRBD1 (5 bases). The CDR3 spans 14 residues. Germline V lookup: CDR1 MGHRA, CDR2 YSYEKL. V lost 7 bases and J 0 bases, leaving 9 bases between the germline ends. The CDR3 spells CASTRGATNEKLFF. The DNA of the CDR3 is TGCGCCAGCACCAGAGGGGCAACTAATGAAAAACTGTTTTTT.

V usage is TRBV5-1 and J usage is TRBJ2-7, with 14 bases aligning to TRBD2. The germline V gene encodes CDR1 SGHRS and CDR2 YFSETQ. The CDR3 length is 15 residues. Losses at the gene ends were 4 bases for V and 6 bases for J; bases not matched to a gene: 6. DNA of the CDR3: TGCGCCAGCAGCCCGGGGACTAGCGGGAGTTCCGAGCAGTACTTC. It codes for CASSPGTSGSSEQYF.

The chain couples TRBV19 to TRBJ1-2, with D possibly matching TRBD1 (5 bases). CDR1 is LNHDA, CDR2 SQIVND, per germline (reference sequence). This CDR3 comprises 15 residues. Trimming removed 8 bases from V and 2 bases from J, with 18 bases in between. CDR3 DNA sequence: TGTGCCAGTGCCGGGACGGCTACTACAAACTATGGCTACACCTTC. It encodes CASAGTATTNYGYTF.

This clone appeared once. DNA of the CDR3: TGCGCCAGCAGCTCGCCAGACAGAAAAGAGACCCAGTACTTC. As protein: CASSSPDRKETQYF. V gene TRBV5-1 combines with J gene TRBJ2-5; TRBD1 might be the D (5 bases). Germline V gene data show CDR1 as SGHRS and CDR2 as YFSETQ. Trimming took off 3 bases at V and 3 bases at J, with 12 bases between the two ends. The CDR3 has 14 amino acids.

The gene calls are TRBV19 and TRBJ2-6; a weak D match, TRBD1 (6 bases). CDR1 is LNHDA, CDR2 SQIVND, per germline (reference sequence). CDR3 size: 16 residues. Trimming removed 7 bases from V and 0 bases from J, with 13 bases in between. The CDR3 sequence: CASNPTGLSGANVLTF. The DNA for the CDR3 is TGTGCCAGTAACCCGACAGGTCTCTCTGGGGCCAACGTCCTGACTTTC.

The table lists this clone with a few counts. The chain's CDR3 is CAWSVGGRVSEQYF. The CDR3 bases are TGTGCCTGGAGTGTAGGCGGGAGGGTTTCCGAGCAGTACTTC. This chain uses TRBV30 with TRBJ2-7; 9 bases are shared with TRBD2. CDR3 size: 14 residues. The ends lost 0 bases at V and 6 bases at J; junction bases unmatched: 6. Germline loops: CDR1 GTSNPN, CDR2 SVGIG (reference sequence).

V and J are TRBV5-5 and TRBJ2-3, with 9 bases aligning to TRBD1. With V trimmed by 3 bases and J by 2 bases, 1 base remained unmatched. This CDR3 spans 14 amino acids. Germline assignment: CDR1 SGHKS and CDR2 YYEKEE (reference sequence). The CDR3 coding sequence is TGTGCCAGCAGCTGGGACAGGGACACAGATACGCAGTATTTT. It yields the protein CASSWDRDTDTQYF.

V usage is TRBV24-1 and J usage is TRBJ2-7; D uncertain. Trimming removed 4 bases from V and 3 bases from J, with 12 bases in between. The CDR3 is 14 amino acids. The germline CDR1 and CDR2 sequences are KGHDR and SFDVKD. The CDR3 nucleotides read TGTGCCACCAGTGACAACCCCCCGGACTACGAGCAGTACTTC. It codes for CATSDNPPDYEQYF.

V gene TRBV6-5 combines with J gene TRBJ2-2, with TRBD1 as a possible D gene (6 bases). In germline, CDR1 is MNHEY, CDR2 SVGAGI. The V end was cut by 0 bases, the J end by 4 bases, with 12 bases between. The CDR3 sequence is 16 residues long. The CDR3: CASSYSTGSGTGELFF. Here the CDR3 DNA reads TGTGCCAGCAGTTACTCAACAGGGTCGGGCACCGGGGAGCTGTTTTTT.

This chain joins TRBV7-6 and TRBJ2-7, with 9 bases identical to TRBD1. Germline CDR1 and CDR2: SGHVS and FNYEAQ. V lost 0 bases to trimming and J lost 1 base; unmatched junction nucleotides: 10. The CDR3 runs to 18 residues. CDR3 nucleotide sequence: TGTGCCAGCAGCTTAGCGAGTTGGAGACAGGGGGTGTCCTACGAGCAGTACTTC. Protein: CASSLASWRQGVSYEQYF.

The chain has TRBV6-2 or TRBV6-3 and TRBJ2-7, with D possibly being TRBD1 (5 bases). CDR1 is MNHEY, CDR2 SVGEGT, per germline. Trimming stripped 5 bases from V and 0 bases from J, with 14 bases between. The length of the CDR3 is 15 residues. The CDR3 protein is CASSKQVVGSYEQYF. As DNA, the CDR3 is TGTGCCAGCAGTAAACAGGTTGTAGGCTCCTACGAGCAGTACTTC.

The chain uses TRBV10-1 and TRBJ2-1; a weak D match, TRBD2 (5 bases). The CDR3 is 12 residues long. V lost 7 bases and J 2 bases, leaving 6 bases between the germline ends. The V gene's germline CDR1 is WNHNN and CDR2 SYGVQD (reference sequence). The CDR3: CASTGTYNEQFF. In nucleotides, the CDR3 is TGCGCCAGCACGGGGACCTACAATGAGCAGTTCTTC.